This TCR beta chain was observed in a study of CD8 T cells in Susac syndrome. CDR1 and CDR2 from the germline V gene are SNHLY and FYNNEI. Trimming at V came to 5 bases and at J to 2 bases, leaving 7 bases not matched to a gene. The length of the CDR3 is 16 residues. RNA, at roughly 0.5 to 1 ug, was reverse transcribed with random hexamers. TCRdb re-called the immunoSEQ multiplex PCR reads through MiXCR, storing one row per CDR3 protein. The sample has 230,000 or so distinct CDR3 sequences; 95% are singletons. The chain employs TRBV2 and TRBJ2-2, with TRBD2 identical over 8 bases. Sequencing used CD4+ T cells from PBMCs. The TCR sequence derives from a human donor with multiple sclerosis. The CDR3 DNA follows: TGTGCCAGCAGTTTTACTAGCGGACCAAACACCGGGGAGCTGTTTTTT. Its translation is CASSFTSGPNTGELFF. The full variable domain, rest sourced from reference TRBV2 and TRBJ2-2, is EPEVTQTPSHQVTQMGQEVILRCVPISNHLYFYWYRQILGQKVEFLVSFYNNEISEKSEIFDDQFSVERPDGSNFTLKIRSTKLEDSAMYFCASSFTSGPNTGELFFGEGSRLTVL.